What follows are 28 T cell receptor beta chains derived from one specimen sequenced in a study of T cells in localized non-small cell lung cancer. The method was immunoSEQ multiplex PCR; TCRdb's version includes in-frame clones alone and lacks a portion of them. The table includes 50,000 or so clones, 80% detected once. The sample here was PBMCs, taken before any cancer treatment. The receptor source for this set is a woman aged 40 to 75 with stage II lung adenocarcinoma.

This clone has ten or more counts. The V gene is TRBV2, the J gene TRBJ1-5, with TRBD1 matching 7 bases. V shed 7 bases and J 9 bases; nucleotides not matched to a gene: 9. The CDR3 spans 13 residues. Germline V gene lookup returns CDR1 SNHLY and CDR2 FYNNEI. This CDR3 reads CASTEGAFRPQHF. Written as DNA, the CDR3 is TGTGCCAGCACCGAGGGGGCCTTCCGGCCCCAGCATTTT.

The CDR3 spells CASSLAYRIQETQYF. The CDR3 bases are TGTGCCAGCAGCTTGGCCTACAGGATCCAAGAGACCCAGTACTTC. V usage is TRBV5-5 and J usage is TRBJ2-5, with D possibly TRBD1 on 5 matching bases. CDR3 length equals 15 residues. Trimming stripped 0 bases from V and 1 base from J, with 10 bases between. Germline loops: CDR1 SGHKS, CDR2 YYEKEE (reference sequence).

The V call is TRBV11-2, the J call TRBJ1-2, with D perhaps TRBD1 (6 bases). Trimming stripped 1 base from V and 9 bases from J, with 9 bases between. Germline V gene data show CDR1 as SGHAT and CDR2 as FQNNGV. The CDR3 is 12 residues long. CDR3 coding DNA: TGTGCCAGCAGCTTAGTCAGGGGACGCTACACCTTC. Translated, it gives CASSLVRGRYTF.

This chain connects TRBV6-1 to TRBJ2-4; 11 nucleotides line up with TRBD2. The CDR3 runs 21 residues. The V segment lost 2 bases and the J segment 0 bases; nucleotides outside the gene matches: 15. Germline lookup yields CDR1 MNHNS and CDR2 SASEGT. CDR3 DNA sequence: TGTGCCAGCAGTGAACGGTCCCCGACTAGCGGGGCCGGACTAGCCAAAAACATTCAGTACTTC. Amino acids: CASSERSPTSGAGLAKNIQYF.

The chain carries TRBV7-6 and TRBJ2-7; TRBD1 agrees at 8 bases. The V segment lost 5 bases and the J segment 4 bases; nucleotides outside the gene matches: 19. Germline V CDR1 and CDR2: SGHVS, FNYEAQ. The CDR3 is made up of 18 amino acids. Here the CDR3 DNA reads TGTGCCAGCAGCCCCGCTAGGGGAGGCAGGGGGCGCGGATACGAGCAGTACTTC. Translating it yields CASSPARGGRGRGYEQYF.

This sequence joins TRBV12-5 and TRBJ2-3, with TRBD2 matching over 9 bases. The V and J ends lost 7 bases and 4 bases, in that order; junction bases with no gene match: 3. There are 13 residues in the CDR3. CDR1 and CDR2 (germline): LGHNT, FRNRAP. CDR3 DNA sequence: TGTGCTAGTGCCTCTAGCGGGGCAGATACGCAGTATTTT. Protein product: CASASSGADTQYF.

This chain links TRBV29-1 with TRBJ1-4; maybe TRBD1 (6 bases). Trimming took 7 bases from V and 4 from J, leaving 16 bases between them. The CDR3 runs 14 residues. Germline V gene sequence: CDR1 SQVTM, CDR2 ANQGSEA. The CDR3 reads CSGSQGIGNEKLFF. As DNA, the CDR3 is TGCAGCGGTTCACAGGGAATTGGTAATGAAAAACTGTTTTTT.

J is TRBJ1-5 and V is TRBV21-1; the table's D call, TRBD1, has no DNA check behind it. TRBV21-1 counts as a pseudogene. The CDR3 contains 17 residues. CDR3 DNA sequence: TGTGCCAGCAGCAAGCGGGTGGGACAACGCACGGCTCAGCCCCAGCATTTT. This translates into CASSKRVGQRTAQPQHF.

This rearrangement joins TRBV6-6 to TRBJ1-1, with D unclear. The CDR3 covers 15 residues. V gave up 0 bases and J gave up 4 bases, with 12 bases separating them. Germline values: CDR1 MNHNY, CDR2 SVGAGI (reference sequence). Here the CDR3 reads CASSYSIEGGTEAFF. CDR3 nucleotide sequence: TGTGCCAGCAGTTACTCGATCGAGGGAGGCACTGAAGCTTTCTTT.

CDR3 DNA sequence: TGTGCTAGTGGTGAGGGACAGGGAAACAATGAGCAGTTCTTC. The encoded protein is CASGEGQGNNEQFF. This chain uses TRBV12-5 with TRBJ2-1; 9 bases fit TRBD1. The germline CDR1 and CDR2 sequences are LGHNT and FRNRAP. The CDR3 spans 14 residues. V dropped 5 bases and J dropped 5; count of bases not matched to a gene: 4.

In the case of this clone: A much larger clone differs by one base, so this may be a read error. The rearrangement uses TRBV11-2 and TRBJ1-1, with unresolved D. The V and J ends lost 0 bases and 0 bases respectively, with 2 bases between them. This CDR3 is 13 amino acids long. Germline-derived CDR1 and CDR2 are SGHAT and FQNNGV. CDR3 coding DNA: TGTGCCAGCAGCTTAGACCTGAACACTGAAGCTTTCTTT. Its protein is CASSLDLNTEAFF.

The CDR3 here is CASSISQSSGNTIYF. In nucleotides, the CDR3 is TGTGCCAGTAGTATCAGCCAGAGCTCTGGAAACACCATATATTTT. The V call is TRBV19, the J call TRBJ1-3; D remains unclear. Germline V gene data show CDR1 as LNHDA and CDR2 as SQIVND (reference sequence). The V gene lost 3 bases and the J gene lost 0 bases, with 9 bases spanning the gap. This CDR3 spans 15 amino acids.

In its sample, this clone was seen a few times. The gene calls are TRBV19 and TRBJ2-1, with 7 bases aligning to TRBD2. The CDR3 sequence is 14 residues long. Trimming took 7 bases from V and 0 from J; bases not matched to a gene: 3. Germline lookup yields CDR1 LNHDA and CDR2 SQIVND (reference sequence). The CDR3 nucleotides are TGTGCCAGTAATGCGGGGGTCTCCTACAATGAGCAGTTCTTC. Translation gives CASNAGVSYNEQFF.

The chain couples TRBV5-1 to TRBJ1-1; possibly TRBD1 for D (5 bases). V lost 1 base, J lost 1 base, and 8 bases lay in between. The germline V gene encodes CDR1 SGHRS and CDR2 YFSETQ. The CDR3 has 14 residues. CDR3 residues: CASSLIQANTEAFF. The CDR3 DNA reads as TGCGCCAGCAGCTTGATACAGGCGAACACTGAAGCTTTCTTT.

This clone was detected once. The genes are TRBV5-1 and TRBJ2-7; TRBD2 might be the D (6 bases). CDR3 length: 15 amino acids. Germline V CDR1 and CDR2: SGHRS, YFSETQ. V shed 0 bases and J shed 2 bases, with 12 bases lying between them. CDR3 nucleotide sequence: TGCGCCAGCAGCTTGGGGGGACGGACTACCTACGAGCAGTACTTC. Translation gives CASSLGGRTTYEQYF. Drawing the rest from reference TRBV5-1 and TRBJ2-7, the complete variable domain is KAGVTQTPRYLIKTRGQQVTLSCSPISGHRSVSWYQQTPGQGLQFLFEYFSETQRNKGNFPGRFSGRQFSNSRSEMNVSTLELGDSALYLCASSLGGRTTYEQYFGPGTRLTVT.

Many counts were recorded for this clone. This chain joins TRBV5-6 and TRBJ1-1; tentative D call: TRBD1 (6 bases). This CDR3 has 18 amino acids. Trimming pared 0 bases from V and 3 bases from J, leaving 21 bases between. Looked up from germline, CDR1 is SGHDT and CDR2 is YYEEEE. In DNA form, the CDR3 reads TGTGCCAGCAGCTTGGCCAATGACAGGTTCCCATCGGACACTGAAGCTTTCTTT. Amino acid sequence: CASSLANDRFPSDTEAFF.

The genes are TRBV15 and TRBJ1-3; possible D gene TRBD1, 5 bases. V lost 6 bases and J 0 bases, leaving 12 bases between the germline ends. Germline V gene data show CDR1 as LNHNV and CDR2 as YYDKDF (reference sequence). This CDR3 is built from 15 residues. CDR3 region: CATRARGFSGNTIYF. CDR3 DNA sequence: TGTGCCACCAGGGCGAGGGGCTTCTCTGGAAACACCATATATTTT.

The V and J genes are TRBV9 and TRBJ2-7; the match to TRBD2 covers 15 bases. The CDR3 is 17 residues long. J was trimmed by 5 bases and V by 0 bases; bases with no gene match: 6. Germline V gene sequence: CDR1 SGDLS, CDR2 YYNGEE. CDR3 DNA: TGTGCCAGCAGCGTAGCCACCGGGACTAGCGGGGGGAACGAGCAGTACTTC. Its protein is CASSVATGTSGGNEQYF.

This clone was seen once. The chain links TRBV7-2 to TRBJ1-5; 8 nucleotides line up with TRBD1. CDR1 is SGHTA, CDR2 FQGNSA, per germline. With 3 bases clipped from V and 8 bases from J, the junction kept 12 bases outside the gene matches. The length of the CDR3 is 16 residues. The CDR3 region has the DNA TGTGCCAGCAGCTTCGAACAGGGGGTCATTAGCGAGCCCCAGCATTTT. This codes for CASSFEQGVISEPQHF.

The chain recombines TRBV5-1 with TRBJ2-5; 8 nucleotides agree with TRBD2. This CDR3 has 15 residues. Germline loops: CDR1 SGHRS, CDR2 YFSETQ. The junction had 6 bases not matched to a gene; V was cut back by 0 bases and J by 5 bases. CDR3 region: CASSLAGGLEETQYF. The CDR3 DNA reads as TGCGCCAGCAGCTTGGCGGGGGGGCTGGAGGAGACCCAGTACTTC.

This sequence joins TRBV5-1 and TRBJ2-1; 10 bases are shared with TRBD2. CDR1 is SGHRS, CDR2 YFSETQ, per germline. The CDR3 is made up of 15 amino acids. The V gene end was trimmed by 1 base and the J gene end by 6 bases; junction bases not matched to a gene: 4. CDR3 in amino acids: CASSLTSGALNEQFF. The DNA of the CDR3 is TGCGCCAGCAGCTTGACTAGCGGGGCCCTCAATGAGCAGTTCTTC.

Only one count was recorded for this clone. The J gene is TRBJ1-2, the V gene TRBV13; D is ambiguous. Between the trimmed V and J ends, which lost 1 base and 5 bases, there was a span of 8 bases. The CDR3 spans 13 residues. The germline CDR1 and CDR2 sequences are PRHDT and FYEKMQ (reference sequence). The chain's CDR3 is CASSLVSVYGYTF. CDR3 sequence (DNA): TGTGCCAGCAGCTTAGTTTCTGTTTATGGCTACACCTTC.

The J gene is TRBJ1-3, the V gene TRBV10-3; 8 bases are a match to TRBD1. The V gene end was trimmed by 0 bases and the J gene end by 4 bases; junction bases not matched to a gene: 11. The CDR3 is made up of 18 amino acids. Germline V gene lookup returns CDR1 ENHRY and CDR2 SYGVKD. DNA for the CDR3: TGTGCCATCAGTGAGTCGATCAGGACAGGGAGCTCAGGAAACACCATATATTTT. Its protein product is CAISESIRTGSSGNTIYF.

The CDR3 bases are TGTGCCAGCAGTCGGGACAGCCTCTACGAGCAGTACTTC. Translated, it gives CASSRDSLYEQYF. The chain is built from TRBV6-5 and TRBJ2-7, with TRBD1 matching over 7 bases. The CDR3 has 13 amino acids. The germline V gene encodes CDR1 MNHEY and CDR2 SVGAGI. V lost 5 bases and J lost 3; bases outside the gene matches: 4.

In this sample, this clone turned up a few times. The J gene is TRBJ1-1, the V gene TRBV18; 9 bases are shared with TRBD1. The germline gives CDR1 KGHSH, CDR2 LQKENI. Trimming removed 3 bases from V and 6 bases from J; junction bases left unmatched: 8. The CDR3 is 15 amino acids. CDR3 bases: TGTGCCAGCTCACCGAGCCGGGACAGGGTCTCTGAAGCTTTCTTT. It encodes CASSPSRDRVSEAFF.

In its sample, this clone was seen a few times. The chain couples TRBV10-3 to TRBJ2-2; 8 bases agree with TRBD1. The junction had 3 bases not matched to a gene; V was cut back by 4 bases and J by 5 bases. The germline CDR1 and CDR2 sequences are ENHRY and SYGVKD. The CDR3 has 14 amino acids. CDR3 region: CAISATGETGELFF. In nucleotides, the CDR3 is TGTGCCATCAGTGCGACAGGGGAAACCGGGGAGCTGTTTTTT.

The J gene is TRBJ2-4, the V gene TRBV7-9, with D possibly being TRBD1 or TRBD2 (5 bases each). The ends were cut back, 3 bases at V and 1 base at J, with 10 bases in the middle. CDR1 is SEHNR and CDR2 is FQNEAQ in the germline V gene (reference sequence). The CDR3 contains 15 residues. The CDR3 is CASSLGDLAKNIQYF. CDR3 coding DNA: TGTGCCAGCAGCTTGGGGGATTTGGCCAAAAACATTCAGTACTTC.

This clone is deemed medium-sized. This chain uses TRBV4-3 with TRBJ1-2; no reliable D call. V gave up 0 bases and J gave up 0 bases, with 8 bases separating them. Germline V gene sequence: CDR1 LGHNA, CDR2 YSLEER. This CDR3 contains 15 residues. CDR3 region: CASSQDPGTNYGYTF. The CDR3 DNA sequence: TGCGCCAGCAGCCAAGATCCGGGGACTAACTATGGCTACACCTTC.